This is a list of T cell receptor beta chains from one sample in a study of early T cells in non-severe SARS-CoV-2 infection. TCRdb ran MiXCR on the 5' RACE reads and lists one entry per CDR3 protein. The profile covers roughly 81,000 distinct CDR3 sequences, with approximately 6% appearing a single time and roughly 8.4% taken by the ten largest. Sequenced sample: whole blood. The receptors originated from an adult who was a healthcare worker with PCR-confirmed SARS-CoV-2 infection or an uninfected control (not recorded which). The CDR3 runs from the conserved cysteine through the conserved F or W. The D gene is left open where the match is weak. Not all rows give a size; the values are once, few, many and, for expanded clones, a class.

>-|medium-sized|TRBV20-1|TRBJ1-5
CSARSGSGVNQPQHF
TGCAGTGCTAGATCCGGGTCAGGGGTTAACCAGCCCCAGCATTTT
>-|-|TRBV29-1|TRBJ1-2
CSASVLQSNYGYTF
TGCAGCGCCTCCGTGTTGCAGAGTAACTATGGCTACACCTTC
>-|many|TRBV29-1|TRBJ2-7
CSVSKQPGQEGQYF
TGCAGCGTTTCGAAACAACCGGGACAAGAAGGGCAGTACTTC
>-|-|TRBV12-3/TRBV12-4|TRBJ2-1
CASSLPYNEQFF
TGTGCCAGCAGTTTACCCTACAATGAGCAGTTCTTC
>-|few|TRBV4-2|TRBJ1-2
CASSPGVPGPYGYTF
TGTGCCAGCAGCCCCGGAGTGCCAGGGCCCTATGGCTACACCTTC
>-|many|TRBV6-1|TRBJ1-5
CASSGPRTDSNQPQHF
TGTGCCAGCAGTGGCCCCAGGACGGATAGCAATCAGCCCCAGCATTTT
>TRBD1|many|TRBV20-1|TRBJ2-1
CSARDRGISLRGYNEQFF
TGCAGTGCTAGAGACAGGGGGATATCGCTAAGGGGCTACAATGAGCAGTTCTTC
>-|many|TRBV7-2|TRBJ2-5
CASSLATFQETQYF
TGTGCCAGCAGCTTAGCCACCTTCCAAGAGACCCAGTACTTC
>TRBD1|many|TRBV5-1|TRBJ2-3
CASSLSRDSRITDTQYF
TGCGCCAGCAGCTTGTCTCGGGACAGTAGAATCACAGATACGCAGTATTTT
>-|medium-sized|TRBV14|TRBJ2-7
CASSQVASSYEQYF
TGTGCCAGCAGCCAAGTGGCCTCTTCCTACGAGCAGTACTTC
>TRBD2|many|TRBV6-2/TRBV6-3|TRBJ2-1
CASSSIGLARSRDEQFF
TGTGCCAGCAGTTCCATCGGACTAGCGAGGTCTCGAGATGAGCAGTTCTTC
>-|-|TRBV7-9|TRBJ2-3
CASSVQGGTDTQYF
TGTGCCAGCAGCGTACAGGGCGGGACAGATACGCAGTATTTT
>TRBD2|-|TRBV19|TRBJ2-3
CASSIPGLAGADTQYF
TGTGCCAGTAGTATCCCCGGACTAGCGGGAGCAGATACGCAGTATTTT
>TRBD2|-|TRBV5-1|TRBJ2-5
CASSPAKRGAQETQYF
TGCGCCAGCAGCCCCGCCAAGCGGGGGGCCCAAGAGACCCAGTACTTC
>-|-|TRBV6-1|TRBJ2-1
CASSPGTTNNEQFF
TGTGCCAGCAGCCCCGGGACGACAAACAATGAGCAGTTCTTC
>-|many|TRBV7-8|TRBJ2-3
CASSEGRDTQYF
TGTGCCAGCAGCGAAGGAAGAGATACGCAGTATTTT
>-|few|TRBV6-2/TRBV6-3|TRBJ1-4
CASSYMEKLFF
TGTGCCAGCAGTTACATGGAAAAACTGTTTTTT
>-|many|TRBV21-1|TRBJ1-5
CASTNPPKRPGQGRQPQHF
TGTGCCAGCACCAATCCCCCAAAGCGCCCGGGACAGGGCCGGCAGCCCCAGCATTTT
>-|-|TRBV13|TRBJ1-1
CASTNRGEAFF
TGTGCCAGCACTAACAGAGGAGAAGCTTTCTTT
>TRBD2|-|TRBV12-5|TRBJ2-5
CASGKAGERQETQYF
TGTGCTAGTGGAAAAGCGGGAGAGAGACAAGAGACCCAGTACTTC
>-|few|TRBV4-2|TRBJ2-7
CASSQGTLEYEQYF
TGTGCCAGCAGCCAAGGGACCTTGGAATACGAGCAGTACTTC
>TRBD2|many|TRBV12-3/TRBV12-4|TRBJ2-1
CASSLTGGPNEQFF
TGTGCCAGCAGTTTAACGGGAGGGCCGAATGAGCAGTTCTTC
>-|few|TRBV7-9|TRBJ1-1
CASREGWTEAFF
TGTGCCAGCAGGGAGGGGTGGACTGAAGCTTTCTTT
>-|-|TRBV27|TRBJ2-3
CASSWYSAVSTDTQYF
TGTGCCAGCAGTTGGTACAGTGCGGTTAGCACAGATACGCAGTATTTT
>-|many|TRBV7-9|TRBJ1-4
CASSLVEGREKLFF
TGTGCCAGCAGCTTAGTGGAGGGCCGTGAAAAACTGTTTTTT
>TRBD2|-|TRBV6-5|TRBJ2-1
CASSYLGTSGGLLSWEQFF
TGTGCCAGCAGTTACCTCGGGACTAGCGGGGGGCTTCTATCTTGGGAGCAGTTCTTC
>TRBD2|many|TRBV29-1|TRBJ2-1
CSVTLAGTNNEQFF
TGCAGCGTCACACTAGCGGGGACTAACAATGAGCAGTTCTTC
>-|few|TRBV5-1|TRBJ1-4
CASSLRGGADNEKLFF
TGCGCCAGCAGCTTGCGGGGCGGCGCAGATAATGAAAAACTGTTTTTT
>-|few|TRBV19|TRBJ2-2
CASTSLTARTGELFF
TGTGCCAGTACTTCATTGACAGCACGGACCGGGGAGCTGTTTTTT
>-|-|TRBV6-1|TRBJ2-1
CASSEGLETYNEQFF
TGTGCCAGCAGTGAAGGGCTAGAGACCTACAATGAGCAGTTCTTC
>-|many|TRBV10-2|TRBJ1-1
CASSDDLGNTEAFF
TGCGCCAGCAGTGACGACCTAGGGAACACTGAAGCTTTCTTT
>-|-|TRBV27|TRBJ2-3
CASSFGRASADTQYF
TGTGCCAGCAGTTTCGGCCGGGCTTCCGCAGATACGCAGTATTTT
>-|many|TRBV12-3/TRBV12-4|TRBJ2-1
CASSLGEPRFF
TGTGCCAGCAGTTTAGGCGAGCCGCGGTTCTTC
>-|-|TRBV29-1|TRBJ2-7
CSVAAEYEQYF
TGCAGCGTTGCTGCGGAGTACGAGCAGTACTTC
>TRBD1|few|TRBV6-1|TRBJ1-1
CASTRDRRYLNTEAFF
TGTGCCAGCACCCGGGACAGGAGATACTTGAACACTGAAGCTTTCTTT
>-|many|TRBV9|TRBJ1-3
CASSVDTGNTIYF
TGTGCCAGCAGCGTGGACACTGGAAACACCATATATTTT
>-|-|TRBV6-6|TRBJ1-1
CASSRTAENTEAFF
TGTGCCAGCAGCCGGACAGCGGAGAACACTGAAGCTTTCTTT
>-|many|TRBV20-1|TRBJ1-1
CSASERRTEAFF
TGCAGTGCTAGTGAGAGGCGGACTGAAGCTTTCTTT
>TRBD2|few|TRBV7-8|TRBJ2-3
CASSWTSGSADTQYF
TGTGCCAGCAGCTGGACTAGCGGGAGCGCAGATACGCAGTATTTT
>TRBD1|many|TRBV29-1|TRBJ2-1
CSVATGGLYNEQFF
TGCAGCGTTGCAACAGGGGGTCTCTACAATGAGCAGTTCTTC
>TRBD2|-|TRBV7-2|TRBJ2-2
CASRPYLAGGHTGELFF
TGTGCCAGCAGGCCTTACCTAGCGGGGGGGCACACCGGGGAGCTGTTTTTT
>TRBD1|many|TRBV4-3|TRBJ1-6
CASSSRQGNGAPLHF
TGCGCCAGCAGCTCGCGACAGGGAAACGGGGCACCCCTCCACTTT
>-|many|TRBV7-9|TRBJ2-3
CASSHASTDTQYF
TGTGCCAGCAGCCACGCTAGCACAGATACGCAGTATTTT
>TRBD1|many|TRBV4-3|TRBJ1-2
CASSQATGGAGGYTF
TGCGCCAGCAGCCAAGCCACAGGGGGCGCAGGAGGCTACACCTTC
>-|many|TRBV28|TRBJ1-1
CASNSRVTEAFF
TGTGCCAGCAACTCGAGGGTCACTGAAGCTTTCTTT
>-|many|TRBV12-3/TRBV12-4|TRBJ1-5
CASSLSGLGNQPQHF
TGTGCCAGCAGTTTATCAGGGTTGGGGAATCAGCCCCAGCATTTT
>TRBD2|many|TRBV7-2|TRBJ2-3
CASSSRGQRGGLSADTQYF
TGTGCCAGCAGCTCCCGGGGACAGCGGGGGGGATTAAGTGCAGATACGCAGTATTTT
>TRBD1|-|TRBV11-2|TRBJ2-5
CASSLRTGETQYF
TGTGCCAGCAGCTTGAGGACAGGAGAGACCCAGTACTTC
>-|-|TRBV19|TRBJ1-5
CASSPQDSIHQPQHF
TGTGCCAGTAGTCCACAGGACAGTATACATCAGCCCCAGCATTTT
>-|few|TRBV20-1|TRBJ1-6
CSARDQGRGYSPLHF
TGCAGTGCTAGAGATCAGGGCAGGGGTTATTCACCCCTCCACTTT
>-|-|TRBV6-1|TRBJ2-1
CASSELADAVSSYNEQFF
TGTGCCAGCAGTGAACTAGCCGACGCGGTAAGCTCCTACAATGAGCAGTTCTTC
>TRBD2|-|TRBV27|TRBJ2-7
CASSGRGGTTKEHF
TGTGCCAGCAGTGGGCGGGGGGGCACTACGAAAGAGCACTTC
>TRBD1|many|TRBV6-6|TRBJ1-2
CASGGQGKNYGYTF
TGTGCCAGCGGGGGACAGGGGAAAAACTATGGCTACACCTTC